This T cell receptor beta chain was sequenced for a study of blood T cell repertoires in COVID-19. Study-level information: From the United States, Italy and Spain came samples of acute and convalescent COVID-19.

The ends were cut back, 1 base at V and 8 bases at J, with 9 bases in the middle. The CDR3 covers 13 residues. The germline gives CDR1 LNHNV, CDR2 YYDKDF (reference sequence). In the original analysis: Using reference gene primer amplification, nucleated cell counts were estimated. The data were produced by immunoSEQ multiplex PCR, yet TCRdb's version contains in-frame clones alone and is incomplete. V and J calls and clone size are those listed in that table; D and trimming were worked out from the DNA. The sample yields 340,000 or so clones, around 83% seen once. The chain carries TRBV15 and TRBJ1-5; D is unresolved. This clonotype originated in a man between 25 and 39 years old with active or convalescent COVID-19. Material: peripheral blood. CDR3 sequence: CATSRGELEPQHF. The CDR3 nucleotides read TGTGCCACCAGCAGAGGTGAGTTGGAGCCCCAGCATTTT.